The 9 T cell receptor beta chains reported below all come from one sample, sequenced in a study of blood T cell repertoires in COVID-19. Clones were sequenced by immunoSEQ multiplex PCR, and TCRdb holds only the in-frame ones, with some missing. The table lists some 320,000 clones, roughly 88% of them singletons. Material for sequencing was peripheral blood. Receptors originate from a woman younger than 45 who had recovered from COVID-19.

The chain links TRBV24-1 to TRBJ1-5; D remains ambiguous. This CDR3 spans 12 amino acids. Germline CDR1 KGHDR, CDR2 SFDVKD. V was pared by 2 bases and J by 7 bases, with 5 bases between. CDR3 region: CATSDSGQPQHF. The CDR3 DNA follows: TGTGCCACCAGTGATTCGGGGCAGCCCCAGCATTTT.

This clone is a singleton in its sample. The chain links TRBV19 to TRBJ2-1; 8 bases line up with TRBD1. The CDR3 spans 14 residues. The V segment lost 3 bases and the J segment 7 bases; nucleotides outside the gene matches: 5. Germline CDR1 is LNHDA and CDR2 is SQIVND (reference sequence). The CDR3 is CASSIQGAENEQFF. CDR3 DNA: TGTGCCAGTAGTATTCAGGGGGCAGAGAATGAGCAGTTCTTC.

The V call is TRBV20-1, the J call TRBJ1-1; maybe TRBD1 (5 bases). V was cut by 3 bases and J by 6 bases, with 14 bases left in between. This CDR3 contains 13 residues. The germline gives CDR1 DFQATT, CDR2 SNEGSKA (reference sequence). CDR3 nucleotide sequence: TGCAGTGCTAGTAATCAGGGAGGCTCTGAAGCTTTCTTT. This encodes CSASNQGGSEAFF.

CDR3 loop: CASTTSPAGNEQFF. The CDR3 DNA sequence: TGTGCCAGCACGACCTCACCAGCGGGCAATGAGCAGTTCTTC. The chain employs TRBV7-2 and TRBJ2-1; TRBD2 is a possible D gene (6 bases). Germline CDR1 is SGHTA and CDR2 is FQGNSA. Deletions cut 7 bases from V and 6 bases from J, with 16 bases between. The CDR3 runs to 14 residues.

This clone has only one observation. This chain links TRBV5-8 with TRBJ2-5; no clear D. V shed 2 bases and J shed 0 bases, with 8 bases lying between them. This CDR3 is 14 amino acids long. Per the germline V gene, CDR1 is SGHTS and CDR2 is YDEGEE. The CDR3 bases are TGTGCCAGCAGCTTCCCGCAGGACCAAGAGACCCAGTACTTC. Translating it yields CASSFPQDQETQYF.

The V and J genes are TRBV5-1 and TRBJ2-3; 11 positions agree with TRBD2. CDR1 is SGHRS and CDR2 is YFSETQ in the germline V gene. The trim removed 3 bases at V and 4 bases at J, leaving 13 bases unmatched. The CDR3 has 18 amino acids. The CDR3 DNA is TGCGCCAGCAGCTCTCTAACTGCGACTAGCGGGGATGCAGATACGCAGTATTTT. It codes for CASSSLTATSGDADTQYF.

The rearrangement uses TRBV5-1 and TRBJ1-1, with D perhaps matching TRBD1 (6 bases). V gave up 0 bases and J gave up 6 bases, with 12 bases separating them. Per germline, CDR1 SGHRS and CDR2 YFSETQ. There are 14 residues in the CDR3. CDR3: CASSLGWSGAEAFF. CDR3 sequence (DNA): TGCGCCAGCAGCTTGGGATGGTCAGGGGCTGAAGCTTTCTTT.

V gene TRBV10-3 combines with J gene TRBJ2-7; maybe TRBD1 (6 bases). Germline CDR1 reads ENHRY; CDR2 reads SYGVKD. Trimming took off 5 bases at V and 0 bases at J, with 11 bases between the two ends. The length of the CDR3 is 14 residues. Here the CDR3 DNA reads TGTGCCATCAGTCAGGACAGATCCTCCTACGAGCAGTACTTC. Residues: CAISQDRSSYEQYF.

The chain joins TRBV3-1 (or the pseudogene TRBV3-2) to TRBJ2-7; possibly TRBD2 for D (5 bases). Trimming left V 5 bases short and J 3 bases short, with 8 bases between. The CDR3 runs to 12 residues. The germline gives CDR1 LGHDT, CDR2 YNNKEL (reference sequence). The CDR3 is CASSYGDYEQYF. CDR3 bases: TGTGCCAGCAGCTACGGGGACTACGAGCAGTACTTC.